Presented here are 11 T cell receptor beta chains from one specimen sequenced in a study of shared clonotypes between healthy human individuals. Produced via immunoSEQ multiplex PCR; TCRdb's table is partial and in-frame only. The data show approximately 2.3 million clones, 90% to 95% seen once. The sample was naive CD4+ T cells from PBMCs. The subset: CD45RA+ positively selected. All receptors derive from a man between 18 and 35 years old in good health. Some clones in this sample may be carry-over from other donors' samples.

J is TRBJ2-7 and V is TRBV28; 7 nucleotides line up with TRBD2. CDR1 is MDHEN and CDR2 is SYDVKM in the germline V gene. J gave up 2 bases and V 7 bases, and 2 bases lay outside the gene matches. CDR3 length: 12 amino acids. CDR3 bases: TGTGCCAGCACTAGCGGTCCCTACGAGCAGTACTTC. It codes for CASTSGPYEQYF.

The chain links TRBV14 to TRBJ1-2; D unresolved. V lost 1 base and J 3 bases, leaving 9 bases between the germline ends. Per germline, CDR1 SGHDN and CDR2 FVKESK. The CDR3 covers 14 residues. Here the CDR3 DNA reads TGTGCCAGCAGCCAAGCGTCTAGGGACTATGGCTACACCTTC. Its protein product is CASSQASRDYGYTF.

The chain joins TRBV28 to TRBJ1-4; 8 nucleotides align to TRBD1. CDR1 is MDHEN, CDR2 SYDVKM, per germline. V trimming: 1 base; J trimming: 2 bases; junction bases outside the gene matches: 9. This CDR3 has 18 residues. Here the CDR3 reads CASSLSLQGAQTNEKLFF. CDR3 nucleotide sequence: TGTGCCAGCAGTTTATCCCTCCAGGGGGCGCAGACTAATGAAAAACTGTTTTTT.

As DNA, the CDR3 is TGCGCCAGCAGCTTGGTAGTCCTGGGGCTGCAGTCGGATACGCAGTATTTT. Translating gives CASSLVVLGLQSDTQYF. The V and J genes are TRBV5-1 and TRBJ2-3, with D possibly TRBD1 on 5 matching bases. Germline CDR1 is SGHRS and CDR2 is YFSETQ. V was shortened by 0 bases and J by 6 bases, with 20 bases between the two germline ends. The CDR3 has 17 residues.

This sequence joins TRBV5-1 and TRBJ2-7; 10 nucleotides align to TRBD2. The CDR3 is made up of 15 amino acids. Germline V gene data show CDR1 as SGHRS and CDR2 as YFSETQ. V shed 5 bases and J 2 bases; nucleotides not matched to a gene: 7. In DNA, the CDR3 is TGCGCCAGCAGTCACGGGACTAGCGAGACCTACGAGCAGTACTTC. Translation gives CASSHGTSETYEQYF.

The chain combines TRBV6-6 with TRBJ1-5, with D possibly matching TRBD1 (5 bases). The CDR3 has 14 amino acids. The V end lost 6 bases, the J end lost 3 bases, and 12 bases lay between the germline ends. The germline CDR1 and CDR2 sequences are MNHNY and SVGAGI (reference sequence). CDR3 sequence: CASSHRGNNQPQHF. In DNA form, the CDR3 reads TGTGCCAGCAGCCACCGGGGGAACAATCAGCCCCAGCATTTT.

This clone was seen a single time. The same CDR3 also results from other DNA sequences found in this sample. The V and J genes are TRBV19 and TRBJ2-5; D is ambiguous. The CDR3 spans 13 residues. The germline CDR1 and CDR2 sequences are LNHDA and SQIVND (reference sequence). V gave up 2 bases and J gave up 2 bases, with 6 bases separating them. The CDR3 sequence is CASSILGQETQYF. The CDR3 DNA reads TGTGCCAGTAGTATACTGGGGCAAGAGACCCAGTACTTC.

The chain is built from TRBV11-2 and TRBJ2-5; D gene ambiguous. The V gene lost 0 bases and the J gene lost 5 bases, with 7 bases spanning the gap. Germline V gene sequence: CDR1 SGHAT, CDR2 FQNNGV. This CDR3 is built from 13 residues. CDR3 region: CASSLDQVETQYF. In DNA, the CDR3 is TGTGCCAGCAGCTTAGATCAGGTGGAGACCCAGTACTTC. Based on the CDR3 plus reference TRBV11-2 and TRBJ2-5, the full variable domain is EAGVAQSPRYKIIEKRQSVAFWCNPISGHATLYWYQQILGQGPKLLIQFQNNGVVDDSQLPKDRFSAERLKGVDSTLKIQPAKLEDSAVYLCASSLDQVETQYFGPGTRLLVL.

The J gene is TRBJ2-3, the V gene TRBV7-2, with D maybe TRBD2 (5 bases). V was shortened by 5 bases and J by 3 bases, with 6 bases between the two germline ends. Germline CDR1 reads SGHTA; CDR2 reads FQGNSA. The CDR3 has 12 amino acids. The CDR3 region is CASSPGTDTQYF. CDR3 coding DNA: TGTGCCAGCAGCCCGGGAACAGATACGCAGTATTTT.

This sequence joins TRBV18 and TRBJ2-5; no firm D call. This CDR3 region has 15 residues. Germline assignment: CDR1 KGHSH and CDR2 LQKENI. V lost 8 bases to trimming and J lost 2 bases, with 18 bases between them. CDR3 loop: CASAKRTGQQETQYF. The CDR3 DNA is TGTGCCAGCGCCAAACGAACTGGGCAGCAAGAGACCCAGTACTTC.

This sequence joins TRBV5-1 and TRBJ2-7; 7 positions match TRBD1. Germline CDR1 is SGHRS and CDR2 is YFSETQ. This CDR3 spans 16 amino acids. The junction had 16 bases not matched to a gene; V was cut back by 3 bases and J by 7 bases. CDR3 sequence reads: CASSSGAGTAAKEQYF. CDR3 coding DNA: TGCGCCAGCAGCTCGGGTGCCGGGACAGCCGCTAAAGAGCAGTACTTC.